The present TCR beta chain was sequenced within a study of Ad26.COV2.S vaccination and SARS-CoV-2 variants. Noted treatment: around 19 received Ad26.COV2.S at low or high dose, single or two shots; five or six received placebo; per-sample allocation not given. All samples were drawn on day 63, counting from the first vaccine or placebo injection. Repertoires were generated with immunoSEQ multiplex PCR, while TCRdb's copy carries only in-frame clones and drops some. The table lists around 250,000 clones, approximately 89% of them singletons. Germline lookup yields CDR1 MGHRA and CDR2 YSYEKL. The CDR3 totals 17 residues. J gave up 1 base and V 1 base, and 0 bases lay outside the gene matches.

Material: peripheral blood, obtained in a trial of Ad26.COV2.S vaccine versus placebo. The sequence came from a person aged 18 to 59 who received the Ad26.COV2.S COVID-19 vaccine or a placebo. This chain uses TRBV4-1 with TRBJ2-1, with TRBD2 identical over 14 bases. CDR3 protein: CASSQGLAGGSYNEQFF. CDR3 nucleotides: TGCGCCAGCAGCCAAGGACTAGCGGGAGGGTCCTACAATGAGCAGTTCTTC.